This TCR beta chain was sequenced in a study of blood T cells in healthy people across ages. The second PCR ran about 6 to 11 cycles with a sample-barcoded 5' primer and J-beta primers. TCRdb analysed the 5' RACE reads with MiXCR anew, one entry per CDR3 protein. The data contain about 930,000 distinct CDR3 sequences, 25% to 30% of them singletons. The CDR3 is 14 residues long. The germline CDR1 and CDR2 sequences are SGDLS and YYNGEE. Trimming removed 4 bases from V and 10 bases from J; junction bases left unmatched: 13. This sample was shared with a second study, whose subject was T cells of mothers and their children. That study adds: TCR recombination output is shaped by thymic selection similarly in related and unrelated pairs.

The receptor was isolated from a woman aged 40 to 50 in good health. The rearrangement joins TRBV9 to TRBJ1-1, with 7 bases fitting TRBD1. The sequenced sample consisted of blood. The CDR3 DNA reads TGTGCCAGCAGCCCAGGACAGGATTCATTAGGAGCTTTCTTT. It yields the protein CASSPGQDSLGAFF.